The rows below give T cell receptor beta chains drawn from one sample of a study of T cells expressing NK-cell markers. TCRdb reprocessed the 5' RACE reads and reports one entry per CDR3 protein, with no DNA. Its listing shows 350,000 to 450,000 distinct CDR3 sequences. Sequencing was performed on blood T cells: a sorted CD56 or NKG2C T cell subset, CD4+ or CD8+ T cells, or bulk PBMC T cells (not recorded which). The source is a man aged 18-69 years in good health. Each CDR3 is given with its conserved first and last residue.

TRBV5-1	TRBJ1-6	15	CASSLGQERSSPLHF
TRBV18	TRBJ2-7	15	CASSPRSGATYEQYF
TRBV15	TRBJ2-1	14	CATSRKRQNNEQFF
TRBV12-5	TRBJ1-4	14	CASGEGQQPEKLFF
TRBV20-1	TRBJ2-3	13	CSAGLRARDTQYF
TRBV20-1	TRBJ2-7	16	CSARPPGTGGSYEQYF
TRBV10-3	TRBJ1-1	12	CAISGTGVVAFF
TRBV9	TRBJ2-1	16	CASSAGWRSLYNEQFF
TRBV6-5	TRBJ2-7	11	CASSSYDIKYF
TRBV7-9	TRBJ2-3	16	CASSPHGTSGADTQYF
TRBV12-3/TRBV12-4	TRBJ2-7	11	CASSLGPRRYF
TRBV6-1	TRBJ2-7	13	CASSRHRAYEQYF
TRBV27	TRBJ2-1	16	CASSSPAAGAHNEQFF
TRBV20-1	TRBJ2-5	16	CSARDWGSKEQETQYF